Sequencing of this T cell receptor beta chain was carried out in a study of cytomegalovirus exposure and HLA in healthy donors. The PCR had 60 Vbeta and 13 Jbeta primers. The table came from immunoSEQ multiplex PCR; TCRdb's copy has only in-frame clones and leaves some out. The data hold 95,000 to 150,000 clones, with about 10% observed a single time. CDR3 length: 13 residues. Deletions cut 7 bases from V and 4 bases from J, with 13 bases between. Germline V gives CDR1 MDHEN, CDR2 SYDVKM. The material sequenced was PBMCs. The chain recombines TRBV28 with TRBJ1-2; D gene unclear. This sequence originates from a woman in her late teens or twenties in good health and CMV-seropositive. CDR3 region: CASIPTHSYGYTF. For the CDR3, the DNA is TGTGCCAGCATTCCCACTCACAGCTATGGCTACACCTTC.